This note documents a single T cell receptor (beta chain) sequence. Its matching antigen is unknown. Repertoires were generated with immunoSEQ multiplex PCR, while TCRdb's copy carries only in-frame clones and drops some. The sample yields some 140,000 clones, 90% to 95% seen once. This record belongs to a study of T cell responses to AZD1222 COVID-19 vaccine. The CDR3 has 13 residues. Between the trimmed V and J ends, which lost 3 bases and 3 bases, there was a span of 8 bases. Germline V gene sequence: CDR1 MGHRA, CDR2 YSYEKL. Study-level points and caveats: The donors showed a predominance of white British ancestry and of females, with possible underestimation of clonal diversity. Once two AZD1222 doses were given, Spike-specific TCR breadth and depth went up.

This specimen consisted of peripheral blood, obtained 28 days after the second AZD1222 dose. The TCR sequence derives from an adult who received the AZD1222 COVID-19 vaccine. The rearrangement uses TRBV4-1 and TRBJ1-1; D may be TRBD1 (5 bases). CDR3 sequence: CASSHQGDTEAFF. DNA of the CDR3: TGCGCCAGCAGCCATCAGGGAGACACTGAAGCTTTCTTT.